This TCR beta chain was identified during a study of cytomegalovirus exposure and HLA in healthy donors. Study-level findings and limits: A later analysis reportedly found fewer N-insertions in an Asian-associated ancestry cluster than the roughly 670-donor mean.

A word on this clone: The antigen remains unidentified.

Researchers ran the PCR with 60 Vbeta and 13 Jbeta primers. TCRdb's copy holds only in-frame clones and misses some; the assay was immunoSEQ multiplex PCR. The sample lists 65,000 to 90,000 clones, about 81% occurring once. The receptor was isolated from a woman aged 35 to 49 in good health and CMV-seropositive. The specimen was PBMCs.

The CDR3, as DNA: TGTGCCAGCACGGAAGCTAACTCCTACGAGCAGTACTTC. Translated: CASTEANSYEQYF. The chain links TRBV6-1 to TRBJ2-5; no clear D. The DNA end is more similar to TRBJ2-7, so the J call may be wrong. Germline V gene lookup returns CDR1 MNHNS and CDR2 SASEGT. This CDR3 spans 13 amino acids.